A selection of T cell receptor beta chains follows, all from one sample in a study of vaccination and CD4 T cells after COVID-19. TCRdb itself ran the PCR reads through MiXCR, one entry per CDR3 protein. This table has fewer than 20,000 distinct CDR3 sequences, about two thirds appearing once. No antigen has been identified for these receptors. The sequenced sample was CD4+ T cells from blood, cultured in vitro. These TCRs come from a human donor who had recovered from COVID-19. The CDR3 runs from the conserved cysteine through the conserved F or W. The D gene is left open where the match is weak. Only some rows state a clone size, as once, few, many or a class for expanded clones.

D: TRBD1
J: TRBJ1-4
V: TRBV4-2
size: -
DNA: TGTGCCAGCAGCCAAATGACAGGGGGTGAAAAACTGTTTTTT
CDR3: CASSQMTGGEKLFF

D: -
J: TRBJ1-2
V: TRBV6-2/TRBV6-3
size: -
DNA: TGTGCCAGCAGCAGAGGGGGTTTTCCTCGGGGCTACACCTTC
CDR3: CASSRGGFPRGYTF

D: TRBD1
J: TRBJ1-2
V: TRBV28
size: -
DNA: TGTGCCAACGAACGACAGGGCCATGGCTACACCTTC
CDR3: CANERQGHGYTF

D: TRBD1
J: TRBJ1-2
V: TRBV6-1
size: few
DNA: TGTGCCAGCAGCCGGGACAGGGCCTATGGCTACACCTTC
CDR3: CASSRDRAYGYTF

D: TRBD2
J: TRBJ2-3
V: TRBV28
size: -
DNA: TGTGCCAGCAGACGGGGACTAGCGGGAGGTGAAGATACGCAGTATTTT
CDR3: CASRRGLAGGEDTQYF

D: -
J: TRBJ2-2
V: TRBV14
size: -
DNA: TGTGCCAGCAGCCCACTGGGAAGCACCGGGGAGCTGTTTTTT
CDR3: CASSPLGSTGELFF

D: -
J: TRBJ1-5
V: TRBV20-1
size: -
DNA: TGCAGTGCCCGAGGGGCGCCGGGGGGCAATCAGCCCCAGCATTTT
CDR3: CSARGAPGGNQPQHF

D: -
J: TRBJ1-6
V: TRBV7-9
size: few
DNA: TGTGCCAGCAGCCCCTTAAGGACAGAGGATTCACCCCTCCACTTT
CDR3: CASSPLRTEDSPLHF

D: TRBD1
J: TRBJ1-5
V: TRBV7-2
size: -
DNA: TGTGCCAGCAGCGGGACAGGGAATCAGCCCCAGCATTTT
CDR3: CASSGTGNQPQHF

D: -
J: TRBJ1-4
V: TRBV6-1
size: -
DNA: TGTGCCAGCAGTGCGAAACCTAATGAAAAACTGTTTTTT
CDR3: CASSAKPNEKLFF

D: -
J: TRBJ2-3
V: TRBV7-3
size: -
DNA: TGTGCCAGCAGCTTAACGGGTACGGATACGCAGTATTTT
CDR3: CASSLTGTDTQYF

D: TRBD2
J: TRBJ2-7
V: TRBV2
size: -
DNA: TGTGCCAGCAGTGCGGGGAGCGGGAGTCGCTACGAGCAGTACTTC
CDR3: CASSAGSGSRYEQYF

D: -
J: TRBJ2-7
V: TRBV2
size: -
DNA: TGTGCCAGCAGTGAAGCGCTCCGGGACTACGAGCAGTACTTC
CDR3: CASSEALRDYEQYF

D: -
J: TRBJ2-3
V: TRBV7-2
size: -
DNA: TGTGCCAGCAGCTTAATGGGACTCAGCACAGATACGCAGTATTTT
CDR3: CASSLMGLSTDTQYF

D: TRBD2
J: TRBJ2-7
V: TRBV6-1
size: -
DNA: TGTGCCAGCACCCCCCGGGGAGGGCACTCCTACGAGCAGTACTTC
CDR3: CASTPRGGHSYEQYF

D: -
J: TRBJ2-7
V: TRBV12-3/TRBV12-4
size: -
DNA: TGTGCCAGCAGTGTGGCCATCGGGAGCTCCCACGAGCAGTACTTC
CDR3: CASSVAIGSSHEQYF

D: -
J: TRBJ1-5
V: TRBV6-2/TRBV6-3
size: -
DNA: TGTGCCAGCAGTTACAACCGGGACAAAAGTTCGATCGTCGGCAATCAGCCCCAGCATTTT
CDR3: CASSYNRDKSSIVGNQPQHF

D: TRBD1
J: TRBJ1-1
V: TRBV6-1
size: -
DNA: TGTGCCAGCAGGCAGGGACAGCACACTGAAGCTTTCTTT
CDR3: CASRQGQHTEAFF

D: -
J: TRBJ2-3
V: TRBV20-1
size: -
DNA: TGCAGTGCTAGAGGGGGGGCTTCGGATACGCAGTATTTT
CDR3: CSARGGASDTQYF

D: -
J: TRBJ1-1
V: TRBV12-3/TRBV12-4
size: -
DNA: TGTGCCAGCAGTCGGCTCCGGACTGAAGCTTTCTTT
CDR3: CASSRLRTEAFF

D: -
J: TRBJ1-1
V: TRBV20-1
size: -
DNA: TGCAGTGCTAGCAGGGGGAACACTGAAGCTTTCTTT
CDR3: CSASRGNTEAFF

D: -
J: TRBJ1-1
V: TRBV20-1
size: few
DNA: TGCAGTGCTAGTTACTTGGGAATAGAAGCTTTCTTT
CDR3: CSASYLGIEAFF

D: -
J: TRBJ2-1
V: TRBV29-1
size: -
DNA: TGCAGCGTTGATAGTGTCTACAATGAGCAGTTCTTC
CDR3: CSVDSVYNEQFF

D: -
J: TRBJ2-6
V: TRBV19
size: -
DNA: TGTGCCAGTAGTAAGGGGTCCTCTGGGGCCAACGTCCTGACTTTC
CDR3: CASSKGSSGANVLTF

D: TRBD2
J: TRBJ2-5
V: TRBV20-1
size: -
DNA: TGCAGTGCTAGAGAAGCGGGAGGGCCGTCGCAAGAGACCCAGTACTTC
CDR3: CSAREAGGPSQETQYF

D: TRBD2
J: TRBJ2-1
V: TRBV20-1
size: once
DNA: TGCAGTGCTAGAGGCGGGGGGGTCACCGATCAGCAGTTCTTC
CDR3: CSARGGGVTDQQFF

D: -
J: TRBJ1-1
V: TRBV6-5
size: -
DNA: TGTGCCAGCAGTTACCGGCCAGGGAAGGAGAACACTGAAGCTTTCTTT
CDR3: CASSYRPGKENTEAFF

D: -
J: TRBJ1-6
V: TRBV27
size: few
DNA: TGTGCCAGCAGCCCGGACCACCGTTCGCCCCTCCACTTT
CDR3: CASSPDHRSPLHF

D: -
J: TRBJ2-7
V: TRBV28
size: -
DNA: TGTGCCAGCCGGGGGGCAGTGTACCACGAGCAGTACTTC
CDR3: CASRGAVYHEQYF

D: -
J: TRBJ1-2
V: TRBV15
size: few
DNA: TGTGCCACCAGTTTCAAGGGGTATGGCTACACCTTC
CDR3: CATSFKGYGYTF

D: TRBD2
J: TRBJ2-3
V: TRBV7-6
size: few
DNA: TGTGCCAGCAGCCCGGGACTAGCGGGACCAGGGGATACGCAGTATTTT
CDR3: CASSPGLAGPGDTQYF

D: TRBD1
J: TRBJ1-2
V: TRBV7-9
size: -
DNA: TGTGCCAGCAGCCCACGGACAGGGGAAGGCTATGGCTACACCTTC
CDR3: CASSPRTGEGYGYTF

D: -
J: TRBJ2-7
V: TRBV20-1
size: -
DNA: TGCAGTGCTAGCACGAGGGGAAGGTCCTACGAGCAGTACTTC
CDR3: CSASTRGRSYEQYF

D: -
J: TRBJ1-2
V: TRBV5-1
size: few
DNA: TGCGCCAGCAGCTTGGCCACAGGGCCGGATGGCTACACCTTC
CDR3: CASSLATGPDGYTF

D: -
J: TRBJ1-1
V: TRBV6-1
size: -
DNA: TGTGCCAGCAGTGGTACAGGGTGGGGGGCTTTCTTT
CDR3: CASSGTGWGAFF

D: -
J: TRBJ2-2
V: TRBV19
size: -
DNA: TGTGCCAGTAGTATAGATCGGGGGAGGCCCGGCGGGGAGCTGTTTTTT
CDR3: CASSIDRGRPGGELFF

D: -
J: TRBJ2-5
V: TRBV20-1
size: few
DNA: TGCAGTGCTAGAGAGGAGAAACGGCAAGAGACCCAGTACTTC
CDR3: CSAREEKRQETQYF

D: -
J: TRBJ1-2
V: TRBV27
size: -
DNA: TGTGCCAGCAGTTTCGGAGGGACCCCTTATGGCTACACCTTC
CDR3: CASSFGGTPYGYTF

D: -
J: TRBJ1-1
V: TRBV6-5
size: -
DNA: TGTGCCAGCAGTTGGGGGACGGTGAACACTGAAGCTTTCTTT
CDR3: CASSWGTVNTEAFF

D: -
J: TRBJ1-1
V: TRBV19
size: few
DNA: TGTGCCAGTAGTATATTGTGGGACATGAACACTGAAGCTTTCTTT
CDR3: CASSILWDMNTEAFF

D: -
J: TRBJ2-2
V: TRBV19
size: -
DNA: TGTGCCAGTAATCGGGGTCCAACCGGGGAGCTGTTTTTT
CDR3: CASNRGPTGELFF

D: -
J: TRBJ1-5
V: TRBV12-3/TRBV12-4
size: -
DNA: TGTGCCAGCAGGGGATCAAGCCAGCCCCAGCATTTT
CDR3: CASRGSSQPQHF